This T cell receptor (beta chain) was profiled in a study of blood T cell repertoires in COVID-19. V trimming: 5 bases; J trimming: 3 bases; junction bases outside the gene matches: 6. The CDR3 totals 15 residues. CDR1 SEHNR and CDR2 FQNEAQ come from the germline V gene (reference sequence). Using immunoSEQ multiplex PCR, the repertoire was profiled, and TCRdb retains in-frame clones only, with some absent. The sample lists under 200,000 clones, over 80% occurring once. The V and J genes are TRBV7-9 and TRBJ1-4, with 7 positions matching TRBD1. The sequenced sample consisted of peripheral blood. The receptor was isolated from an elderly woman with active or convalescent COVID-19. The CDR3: CASSREGTANEKLFF. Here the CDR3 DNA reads TGTGCCAGCAGCCGGGAGGGGACAGCTAATGAAAAACTGTTTTTT.